These T cell receptor beta chains were read from a single sample in a study of memory B cells and T cells in multiple sclerosis. Produced via immunoSEQ multiplex PCR; TCRdb's table is partial and in-frame only. The sample consists of some 14,000 clones, around 70% of them appearing once. Sequenced: memory (CD45RO+) CD4+ T cells from blood. The receptors were gathered from a human donor with multiple sclerosis. Each CDR3 is given with its conserved first and last residue. Fields, in order: CDR3 length, V gene, CDR3 protein.

14 TRBV19 CASRTGTGPSQYTF
11 TRBV4-1 CASRGGYGYTF
13 TRBV12-5 CASGTGENYGYTF
15 TRBV5-1 CASSFGTGSYNEQFF
16 TRBV19 CASSIKASPLYNEQFF
16 TRBV2 CASSEELRGANTEAFF
15 TRBV5-1 CASSLGTSQAGELFF
11 TRBV5-1 CASATGNEQYF
15 TRBV6-5 CASSGGGRGRYGYTF
13 TRBV7-9 CASSQDRGTEAFF
13 TRBV5-8 CASSEDRTFEAFF
14 TRBV5-5 CASSSSERNYGYTF
13 TRBV27 CASSLSVAGELFF
15 TRBV9 CASSFRTGNTDTQYF
14 TRBV6-6 CASTRDIGSYEQYF
15 TRBV5-6 CASSPPLDYSYEQYF
14 TRBV29-1 CSCSGTSGTDTQYF
15 TRBV18 CASSPPDGRNTEAFF
13 TRBV29-1 CSVRGTPTYEQYF
16 TRBV4-1 CASSQATLVATGELFF
14 TRBV25-1 CASRGTTHNEKLFF
13 TRBV4-2 CASSQSPSTEAFF
14 TRBV4-2 CASSQDHGGEKLFF
15 TRBV30 CAWSGGTSGTHEQYF
16 TRBV19 CASSITSTVLGGEAFF
15 TRBV5-1 CASSLGRGRDSPLHF
23 TRBV4-2 CASSQEENLPAIPGTSATDTQYF
15 TRBV6-5 CASSYTASGARGRYF
14 TRBV5-4 CASSFRDILYGYTF
15 TRBV6-1 CASSESDRGHEKLFF
17 TRBV7-9 CASSLPLAGVSTDTQYF
16 TRBV5-6 CASRNGLAEYTDTQYF
15 TRBV10-3 CAISEPGQDFTELFF
15 TRBV5-1 CASSLYRNMNTEAFF
17 TRBV5-6 CASSLVTANRILYGYTF
16 TRBV28 CASGLLGGQPNNEQFF
16 TRBV30 CAWMIVGGKVTDTQYF
14 TRBV5-1 CASSLDLGGGKQYF
15 TRBV11-2 CASSPGQFTNYGYTF
13 TRBV28 CASRSTGKQPQHF
12 TRBV6-1 CAISESDYGYTF
13 TRBV10-2 CASSQTRTDTQYF
14 TRBV6-5 CASSQQGTNEKLFF
16 TRBV15 CATSVKWRDRLVEAFF
17 TRBV5-1 CASSLATLSGRGETQYF
15 TRBV14 CASSQDGGNGDTQYF
13 TRBV5-4 CASRGRRTAEAFF
15 TRBV7-2 CASSLGTLKVETQYF
12 TRBV10-2 CASLDLSGESFF
14 TRBV5-1 CASSFTGNSYEQYF
15 TRBV5-1 CASSPTSGRAVSQYF
13 TRBV19 CASSTGHGEKLFF
13 TRBV2 CAKSGQGNSPLHF
14 TRBV4-2 CASSQDLGLGTQYF
14 TRBV6-5 CASSSDRGQETQYF
17 TRBV5-6 CASRFGLLAVLYNEQFF
16 TRBV15 CATKLGSQGSNQPQHF
12 TRBV15 CATSRVRQEQYF
15 TRBV6-5 CASSYQRDSNQPQHF
14 TRBV9 CASSVASSGYEQYF